This T cell receptor beta chain emerged from a study of T cell responses to AZD1222 COVID-19 vaccine. On this clone: Its specificity is unknown.

Broader study findings: Only 5 or 6 AZD1222 recipients were seropositive at baseline. Once two AZD1222 doses were given, Spike-specific TCR breadth and depth went up. The span of vaccine-associated CD4 TCRs extended across spike, with dominance at 160-218 and 743-854.

Sequencing was performed with immunoSEQ multiplex PCR; in TCRdb, only in-frame clones are kept and a portion is missing. The data contain more than 95,000 clones, roughly 89% of them singletons. Germline V gene sequence: CDR1 SEHNR, CDR2 FQNEAQ (reference sequence). The CDR3 loop spans 13 amino acids. The V gene lost 1 base and the J gene lost 7 bases, with 11 bases spanning the gap. The receptor's source is an adult who received the AZD1222 COVID-19 vaccine. Material: peripheral blood, obtained 28 days after the second AZD1222 dose. V is TRBV7-9 and J is TRBJ2-7; D remains unclear. In nucleotides, the CDR3 is TGTGCCAGCAGCTTAGTGTTAGCTCCGGAGCAGTACTTC. The encoded protein is CASSLVLAPEQYF.